These T cell receptor beta chains were read from a single sample in a study of blood T cell repertoires in COVID-19. Repertoires were generated with immunoSEQ multiplex PCR, while TCRdb's copy carries only in-frame clones and drops some. The sample has approximately 170,000 clones; roughly nine tenths are singletons. Input material: peripheral blood. The receptors derive from a man aged 25-45 years with acute or convalescent COVID-19. CDR3s include the opening cysteine and the closing phenylalanine or tryptophan. A D gene is named only where the DNA matches it firmly. Clone sizes are given selectively: once, few, many, or a class where the clone is expanded.

d_call	clone_size	v_call	j_call	cdr3_nt	cdr3_aa
-	-	TRBV10-3	TRBJ2-1	TGTGCCATCAAGAGCAGGATTTTAGATGAGCAGTTCTTC	CAIKSRILDEQFF
TRBD1	-	TRBV19	TRBJ1-5	TGTGCCTCGGACAGGGGAGGCAATCAGCCCCAGCATTTT	CASDRGGNQPQHF
-	-	TRBV7-8	TRBJ1-4	TGTGCCTCGGGGCAGGGGTATGAAAAACTGTTTTTT	CASGQGYEKLFF
-	once	TRBV5-6	TRBJ1-1	TGTGCCAGCAGCTTCGGAGGGGCGGCCTTCGTCACTGAAGCTTTCTTT	CASSFGGAAFVTEAFF
TRBD1	-	TRBV27	TRBJ1-1	TGTGCCAGCAGTCCTTCTACAGGGGTGACTGAAGCTTTCTTT	CASSPSTGVTEAFF
-	-	TRBV9	TRBJ2-3	TGTGCCAGCAGCGTACCCTCCGGGGATACGCAGTATTTT	CASSVPSGDTQYF
-	-	TRBV6-5	TRBJ2-7	TGTGCCAGCAGTTCAGCGGAGCCACCCTACGAGCAGTACTTC	CASSSAEPPYEQYF
-	once	TRBV4-2	TRBJ2-1	TGTGCCAGCAGCCAAGATGCCCTAGCAAATGAGCAGTTCTTC	CASSQDALANEQFF
TRBD1	-	TRBV9	TRBJ1-1	TGTGCCAGCAGCGTCCGGGACAGCCTTAAGAACACTGAAGCTTTCTTT	CASSVRDSLKNTEAFF
-	-	TRBV5-6	TRBJ2-7	TGTGCCAGCAGTCAGAGGCCACCGGTGTGGGGCCACTCAACCTACGAGCAGTACTTC	CASSQRPPVWGHSTYEQYF
TRBD1	-	TRBV7-2	TRBJ2-7	TGTGCCAGCAGCTACTATTTACAGGGGTACGAGCAGTACTTC	CASSYYLQGYEQYF
-	-	TRBV11-2	TRBJ1-1	TGTGCCAGCAGCCCCCTCGGGGTGGCTGAAGCTTTCTTT	CASSPLGVAEAFF
-	-	TRBV10-3	TRBJ1-2	TGTGCCATCAGTGAGTCGGGGATGATGGGGGCATATGGCTACACCTTC	CAISESGMMGAYGYTF
TRBD2	-	TRBV27	TRBJ2-2	TGTGCCAGCAGTTTAGCATCAGCGGGGGGGCCCGGGGAGCTGTTTTTT	CASSLASAGGPGELFF
TRBD1	-	TRBV29-1	TRBJ2-2	TGCAGCGTAGCGATTATCCGACAGGGTAACATCGGGGAGCTGTTTTTT	CSVAIIRQGNIGELFF
TRBD1	-	TRBV5-5	TRBJ1-5	TGTGCCAGCAGCCCCGGGACAGGGGGCAATCAGCCCCAGCATTTT	CASSPGTGGNQPQHF